These 12 T cell receptor beta chains originate from one sample sequenced in a study of cytomegalovirus exposure and HLA in healthy donors. PCR primers comprised 60 Vbeta and 13 Jbeta primers. This table comes from immunoSEQ multiplex PCR, and its TCRdb copy is limited to in-frame clones, with some not included. This sample has 130,000 to 150,000 clones; over 75% occur once, and the top ten carry around 5.4%. The sequenced sample was PBMCs. The receptors come from a man aged 25-45 years in good health and CMV-seropositive.

CDR3 coding DNA: TGTGCCAGCAGTCCCGGGACTTTGGGGTATTCACCCCTCCACTTT. It encodes CASSPGTLGYSPLHF. This sequence joins TRBV28 and TRBJ1-6, with a possible D match to TRBD1 (5 bases). V lost 5 bases to trimming and J lost 8 bases, with 16 bases between them. Per the germline V gene, CDR1 is MDHEN and CDR2 is SYDVKM. The CDR3 is 15 amino acids.

The chain recombines TRBV9 with TRBJ1-6; D gene ambiguous. The CDR3 is made up of 18 amino acids. The V and J ends lost 3 bases and 3 bases respectively, with 19 bases between them. Germline V gene sequence: CDR1 SGDLS, CDR2 YYNGEE. CDR3 sequence: CASSADGGPAYYNSPLHF. For the CDR3, the DNA is TGTGCCAGCAGCGCCGACGGAGGACCAGCCTACTATAATTCACCCCTCCACTTT.

This chain links TRBV9 with TRBJ1-5, with D hard to call. The CDR3 runs 16 residues. V lost 1 base and J 0 bases, leaving 11 bases between the germline ends. Germline V gene lookup returns CDR1 SGDLS and CDR2 YYNGEE. CDR3 coding DNA: TGTGCCAGCAGCGTATCGCCCGAGTATAGCAATCAGCCCCAGCATTTT. Translated, it gives CASSVSPEYSNQPQHF.

The chain couples TRBV5-1 to TRBJ2-5; TRBD1 might be the D (7 bases). The end of the DNA aligns better with TRBJ2-7, so the J call may be wrong. This CDR3 is 13 amino acids long. In germline, CDR1 is SGHRS, CDR2 YFSETQ. The CDR3 here is CASGAGGSYEQYF. CDR3 DNA sequence: TGCGCCAGCGGAGCAGGGGGGTCCTACGAGCAGTACTTC.

The CDR3 bases are TGTGCCAGCAGTTTCGCGGGGCAGCCCCAGCATTTT. Encoded protein: CASSFAGQPQHF. This chain connects TRBV27 to TRBJ1-5; D is ambiguous. The germline CDR1 and CDR2 sequences are MNHEY and SMNVEV (reference sequence). This CDR3 is 12 amino acids long. The V and J ends lost 3 bases and 7 bases respectively, with 7 bases between them.

The chain employs TRBV2 and TRBJ2-5, with TRBD1 matching over 9 bases. Germline CDR1 reads SNHLY; CDR2 reads FYNNEI. V lost 6 bases, J lost 3 bases, and 8 bases stayed unmatched. The CDR3 is 15 residues long. The CDR3 loop is CASSMDRGGEETQYF. CDR3 DNA: TGTGCCAGCAGCATGGACAGGGGAGGGGAAGAGACCCAGTACTTC.

Worth noting for this clone: An end of the junction differs from the germline gene, which may be a read error. This CDR3 is also generated by other DNA sequences in the sample. This rearrangement joins TRBV27 to TRBJ1-1; D call uncertain. The CDR3 consists of 17 residues. Germline loops: CDR1 MNHEY, CDR2 SMNVEV (reference sequence). Written as DNA, the CDR3 is TGCGCCAGCAGTACGAGCCTTAAAAGAACAGCGAACACTGAAGCTTTCTTT. Encoded protein: CASSTSLKRTANTEAFF.

The chain carries TRBV5-4 and TRBJ1-1; 7 bases agree with TRBD1. CDR1 SGHNT and CDR2 YYREEE come from the germline V gene (reference sequence). The V segment lost 2 bases and the J segment 4 bases; nucleotides outside the gene matches: 8. The CDR3 is 15 residues long. The CDR3 DNA sequence: TGTGCCAGCAGCTTCCACAGGGGCTTAACCACTGAAGCTTTCTTT. This gives the protein CASSFHRGLTTEAFF.

The V and J genes are TRBV6-5 and TRBJ2-5; possibly TRBD2 for D (5 bases). The CDR3 totals 16 residues. CDR1 MNHEY and CDR2 SVGAGI come from the germline V gene. V lost 4 bases to trimming and J lost 0 bases, with 15 bases between them. CDR3 bases: TGTGCCAGCAGTTTAAGATACGGGAACAACCAAGAGACCCAGTACTTC. This translates into CASSLRYGNNQETQYF.

This clone was found a few times. The V call is TRBV5-6, the J call TRBJ2-1, with 8 positions matching TRBD1. Germline trimming cut 4 bases from V and 4 bases from J; bases unmatched to any gene: 10. Germline lookup yields CDR1 SGHDT and CDR2 YYEEEE. This CDR3 has 16 residues. The DNA for the CDR3 is TGTGCCAGCAGCCAAGGACAGGGAAACTTTTACAATGAGCAGTTCTTC. The encoded protein is CASSQGQGNFYNEQFF.

The chain recombines TRBV5-5 with TRBJ2-7; the D gene is possibly TRBD2 (6 bases). Trimming took off 4 bases at V and 6 bases at J, with 14 bases between the two ends. CDR1 and CDR2 (germline): SGHKS, YYEKEE (reference sequence). CDR3 length: 13 residues. CDR3 in amino acids: CASSRTGAAEQYF. In DNA form, the CDR3 reads TGTGCCAGCAGCCGAACGGGAGCAGCCGAGCAGTACTTC.

This chain uses TRBV5-5 with TRBJ2-2, with 11 bases identical to TRBD2. The CDR3 covers 18 residues. Germline V gene lookup returns CDR1 SGHKS and CDR2 YYEKEE (reference sequence). Trimming cost V 0 bases and J 6 bases; bases outside gene matches: 10. CDR3 bases: TGTGCCAGCAGCTTGGGGGGGGGACTAGCGGTCCCGGCCGGGGAGCTGTTTTTT. It specifies CASSLGGGLAVPAGELFF.